This TCR beta chain comes out of a study of shared clonotypes between healthy human individuals. Generated by immunoSEQ multiplex PCR, the TCRdb table keeps only in-frame clones and is missing some. The sample includes about 1.1 million clones, approximately 80% of them seen just once. Overall study results and limits: Sequencing depth was predicted to influence how clonotypes are shared among donors. Only blood underwent sampling, and tissue repertoires likely differ. Though the depth was large, rarefaction showed that sorted-subset sequencing was incomplete.

As for this clone: Its antigen is not identified.

The CDR3 loop spans 15 amino acids. V was cut by 8 bases and J by 4 bases, with 19 bases left in between. Germline loops: CDR1 MNHEY, CDR2 SVGAGI. The TCR was taken from a man younger than 35 in good health. Some clones in this sample may be carry-over from other donors' samples. The chain employs TRBV6-5 and TRBJ2-3; D is undetermined. Sequenced: memory CD4+ T cells from PBMCs. Subset here: CD45RA-negative fraction. The CDR3 sequence: CASLRSDPVADTQYF. CDR3 coding DNA: TGTGCCAGCCTAAGATCGGACCCCGTGGCAGATACGCAGTATTTT.